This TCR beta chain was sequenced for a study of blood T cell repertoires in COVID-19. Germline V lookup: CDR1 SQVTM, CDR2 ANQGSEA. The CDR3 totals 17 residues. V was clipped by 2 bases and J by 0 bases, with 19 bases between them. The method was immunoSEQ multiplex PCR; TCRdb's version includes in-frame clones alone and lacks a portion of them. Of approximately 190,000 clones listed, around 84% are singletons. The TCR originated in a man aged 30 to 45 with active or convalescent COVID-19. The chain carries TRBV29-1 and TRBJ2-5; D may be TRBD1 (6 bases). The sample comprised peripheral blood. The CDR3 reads CSVEWASGQKYQETQYF. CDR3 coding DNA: TGCAGCGTTGAATGGGCTTCAGGACAGAAGTACCAAGAGACCCAGTACTTC.